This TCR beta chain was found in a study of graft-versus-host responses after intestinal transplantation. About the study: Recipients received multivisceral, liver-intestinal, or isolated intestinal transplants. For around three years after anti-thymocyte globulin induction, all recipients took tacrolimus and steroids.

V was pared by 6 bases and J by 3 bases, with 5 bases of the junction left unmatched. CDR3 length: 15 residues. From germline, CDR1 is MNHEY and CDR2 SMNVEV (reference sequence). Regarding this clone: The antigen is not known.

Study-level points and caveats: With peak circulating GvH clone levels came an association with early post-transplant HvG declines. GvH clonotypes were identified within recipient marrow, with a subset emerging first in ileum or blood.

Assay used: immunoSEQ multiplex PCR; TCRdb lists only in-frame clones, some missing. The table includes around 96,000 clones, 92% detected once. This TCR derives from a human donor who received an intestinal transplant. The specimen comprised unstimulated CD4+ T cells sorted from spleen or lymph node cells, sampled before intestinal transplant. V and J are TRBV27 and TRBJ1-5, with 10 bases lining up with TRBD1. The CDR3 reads CASRTGGATNQPQHF. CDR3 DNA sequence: TGTGCCAGCAGGACAGGGGGCGCGACCAATCAGCCCCAGCATTTT.